This T cell receptor (beta chain) was captured in a study of T cell changes during pregnancy in multiple sclerosis (dated by TCRdb to about 2019). In the study overall: In women with multiple sclerosis, the researchers looked at how the T cell repertoire shifted as pregnancy progressed.

A remark on this clone: Its antigen is still unknown. No much larger clonotype is one base removed from it; base qualities were not supplied.

From the cysteine through the phenylalanine, the CDR3 covers 15 amino acids. The kept DNA is CDR3 alone, 45 bases in frame from the first base. V lost 0 bases and J lost 5 bases; the stretch between them is 13 bases long. The CDR1 and CDR2 encoded by the germline V gene are MGHRA and YSYEKL. The library came from the immunoSEQ multiplex PCR assay. TCRdb carries this immuneACCESS record with in-frame sequences only. Its versions omit some clonotypes, under half of them owing to an unresolved V gene in the studies checked, with the rest unexplained. Within this sample are more than 80,000 clones, with under 95% of them counted one time only. The ten largest account for roughly 1.7% of the sample.

The material was peripheral blood, obtained after pregnancy. The V and J segments used are TRBV4-1 and TRBJ1-1, with TRBD1 as a weak D call on 5 bases. The sequence was collected from a female donor with multiple sclerosis, enrolled in a pregnancy study. CDR3 protein: CASSQDRDSGTEAFF. The sequenced DNA: TGCGCCAGCAGCCAAGATCGCGACAGTGGGACTGAAGCTTTCTTT.